This T cell receptor (beta chain) was recorded in a study of OX40 agonist ivuxolimab in advanced cancers. V was pared by 4 bases and J by 1 base, with 9 bases between. Germline loops: CDR1 SGHDT, CDR2 YYEEEE. The CDR3 runs to 13 residues. Libraries were prepared by immunoSEQ multiplex PCR; TCRdb keeps only in-frame clonotypes and omits some of them. The sample contains around 94,000 clones, around 90% of which appear only once. The sequencing used CD4+ or CD8+ T cells sorted from blood, collected in a trial of the OX40 agonist ivuxolimab. V gene TRBV5-6 combines with J gene TRBJ2-7, with D maybe TRBD2 (5 bases). The sequence was obtained from an adult with an advanced solid tumor such as melanoma, head and neck, liver or kidney cancer. The CDR3 coding sequence is TGTGCCAGCAGCGTACTAGTGTCCTACGAGCAGTACTTC. This gives the protein CASSVLVSYEQYF.